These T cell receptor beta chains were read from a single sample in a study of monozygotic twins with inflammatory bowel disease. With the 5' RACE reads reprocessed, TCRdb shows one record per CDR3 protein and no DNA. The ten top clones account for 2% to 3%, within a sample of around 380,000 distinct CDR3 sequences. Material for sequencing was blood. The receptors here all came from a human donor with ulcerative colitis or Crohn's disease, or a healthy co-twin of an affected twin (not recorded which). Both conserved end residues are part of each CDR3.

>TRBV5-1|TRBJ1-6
CASSADSPNSYNSPLHF
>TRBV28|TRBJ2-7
CASTPSSGRTYEQYF
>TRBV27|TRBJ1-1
CASSRVYDGLNTEAFF
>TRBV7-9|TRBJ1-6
CASSLDSLGAPLHF
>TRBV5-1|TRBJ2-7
CASSSSRGTGGRDEQYF
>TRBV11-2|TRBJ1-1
CASSLGRSGEAFF
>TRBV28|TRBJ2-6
CASTPQGSSSGANVLTF
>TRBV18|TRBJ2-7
CASSPPWGGEQYF
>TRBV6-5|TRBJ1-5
CASSGRNQPQHF
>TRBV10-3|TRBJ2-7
CAIGQAPGYEQYF
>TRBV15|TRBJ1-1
CATSRDLGDTEAFF
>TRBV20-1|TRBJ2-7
CSASSRDEQYF
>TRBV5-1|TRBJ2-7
CASSLTAGSYEQYF
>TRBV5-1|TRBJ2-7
CASSLDGSGEQYF
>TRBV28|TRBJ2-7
CATGGDGGRSYEQYF
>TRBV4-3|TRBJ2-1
CASSQAWRDEQFF
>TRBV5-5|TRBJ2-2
CASKFLGMDTGELFF
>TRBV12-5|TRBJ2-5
CASGLELRETQYF
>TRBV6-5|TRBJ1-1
CASSYEQVTEAFF
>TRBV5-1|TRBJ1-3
CASSLAGQGTGNTIYF
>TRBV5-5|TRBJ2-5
CASSPEVGGQETQYF
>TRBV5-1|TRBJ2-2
CASSLFGDGELFF
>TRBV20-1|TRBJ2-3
CSARLSTDTQYF
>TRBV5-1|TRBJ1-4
CASSYTGWNEKLFF
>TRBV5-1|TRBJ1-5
CASSLGDGYDQPQHF
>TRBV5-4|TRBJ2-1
CASSPTSGRLNEQFF
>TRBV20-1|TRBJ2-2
CSARWGSGTGELFF
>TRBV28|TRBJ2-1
CASSPSLGAGGNEQFF
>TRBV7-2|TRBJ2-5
CASSLVVRETQYF
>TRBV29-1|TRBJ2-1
CSVEWASGPNNEQFF
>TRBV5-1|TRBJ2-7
CASSLPGTNSYEQYF
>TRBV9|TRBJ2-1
CASSVTSGGHFEQFF
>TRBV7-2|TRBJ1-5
CASSPQGPGEPQHF
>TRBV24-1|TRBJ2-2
CATSDSPSGELFF
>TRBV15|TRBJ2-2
CATGRGGSGSTGELFF